This TCR beta chain appears in the sequencing data of a study of radiotherapy plus CTLA-4 blockade in lung cancer. Overall study context: Among all patients, approximately 18% showed objective responses, while approximately 30% had disease control. Study-wide points: Peripheral blood showed expansion of tumor-derived TCR clones after radiotherapy and ipilimumab. Reports identified early blood T cell clone dynamics, with interferon-beta, as the best response predictor.

Enrolled patients, whose metastatic non-small-cell lung cancer was chemo-refractory, received focal radiation plus CTLA-4 blockade with ipilimumab. As to this clone: What it recognizes is unknown.

CDR3 length: 14 amino acids. Between the trimmed V and J ends, which lost 3 bases and 3 bases, there was a span of 10 bases. Germline V gene sequence: CDR1 MDHEN, CDR2 SYDVKM. The assay was immunoSEQ multiplex PCR, and TCRdb's table has in-frame clones only and misses some. The sample includes under 35,000 clones, over 60% of them seen just once. The clonotype originates from a human donor with non-small cell lung cancer whose response to radiotherapy plus ipilimumab could not be evaluated. This specimen was peripheral blood, taken from a patient treated with radiotherapy plus ipilimumab. The gene calls are TRBV28 and TRBJ2-3, with a possible D match to TRBD2 (5 bases). CDR3 amino acids: CASSFISGTDTQYF. The CDR3 coding sequence is TGTGCCAGCAGTTTTATTTCGGGAACAGATACGCAGTATTTT.